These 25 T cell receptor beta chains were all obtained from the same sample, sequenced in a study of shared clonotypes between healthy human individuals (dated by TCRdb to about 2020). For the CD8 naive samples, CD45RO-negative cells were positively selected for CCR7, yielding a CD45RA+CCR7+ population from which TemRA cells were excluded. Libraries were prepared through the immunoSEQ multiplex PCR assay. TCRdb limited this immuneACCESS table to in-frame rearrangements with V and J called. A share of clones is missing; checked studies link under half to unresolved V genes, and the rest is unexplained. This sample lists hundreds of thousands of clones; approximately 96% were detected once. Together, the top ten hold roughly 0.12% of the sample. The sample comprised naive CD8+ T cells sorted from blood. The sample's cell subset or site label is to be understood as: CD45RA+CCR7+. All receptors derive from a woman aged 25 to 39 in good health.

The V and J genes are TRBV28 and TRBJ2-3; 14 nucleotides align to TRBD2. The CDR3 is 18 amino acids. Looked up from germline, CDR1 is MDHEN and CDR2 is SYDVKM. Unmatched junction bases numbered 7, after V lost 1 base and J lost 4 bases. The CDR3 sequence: CASSLLGTSGSFADTQYF. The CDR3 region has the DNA TGTGCCAGCAGTTTATTGGGGACTAGCGGGAGTTTCGCAGATACGCAGTATTTT.

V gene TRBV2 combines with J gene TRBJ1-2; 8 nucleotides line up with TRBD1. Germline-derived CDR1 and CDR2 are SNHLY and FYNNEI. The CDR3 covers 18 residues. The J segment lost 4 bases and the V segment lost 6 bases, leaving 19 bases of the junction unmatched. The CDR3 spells CASSGPRDRKGNSYGYTF. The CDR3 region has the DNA TGTGCCAGCAGCGGCCCCCGGGACAGGAAAGGGAATAGCTATGGCTACACCTTC.

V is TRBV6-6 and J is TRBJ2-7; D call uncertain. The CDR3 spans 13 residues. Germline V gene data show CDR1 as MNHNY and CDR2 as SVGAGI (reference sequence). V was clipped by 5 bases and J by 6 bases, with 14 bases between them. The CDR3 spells CASSTSQVGEQYF. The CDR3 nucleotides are TGTGCCAGCAGTACCTCCCAGGTGGGCGAGCAGTACTTC.

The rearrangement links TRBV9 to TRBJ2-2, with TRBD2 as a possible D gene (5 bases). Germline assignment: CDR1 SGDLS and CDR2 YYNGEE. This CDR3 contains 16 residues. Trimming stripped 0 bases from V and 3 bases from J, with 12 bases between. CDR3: CASSVGREMDTGELFF. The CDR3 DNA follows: TGTGCCAGCAGCGTAGGAAGGGAGATGGACACCGGGGAGCTGTTTTTT.

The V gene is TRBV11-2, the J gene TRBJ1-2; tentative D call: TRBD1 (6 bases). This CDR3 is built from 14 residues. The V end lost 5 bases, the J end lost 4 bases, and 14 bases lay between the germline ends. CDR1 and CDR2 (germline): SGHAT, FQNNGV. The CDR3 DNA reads TGTGCCAGCAGCCGGACAGATGAAGTCTATGGCTACACCTTC. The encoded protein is CASSRTDEVYGYTF.

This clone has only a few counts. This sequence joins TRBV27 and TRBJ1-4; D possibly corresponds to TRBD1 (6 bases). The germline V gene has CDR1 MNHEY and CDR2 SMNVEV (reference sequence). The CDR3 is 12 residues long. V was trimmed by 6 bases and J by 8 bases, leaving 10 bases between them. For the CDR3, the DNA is TGTGCCAGCAGCCCAGGGGCAGAAAAACTGTTTTTT. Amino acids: CASSPGAEKLFF.

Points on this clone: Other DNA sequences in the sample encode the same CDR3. The CDR3 is CASSLQGGNQPQHF. The CDR3 bases are TGTGCCAGCAGTCTCCAGGGGGGCAATCAGCCCCAGCATTTT. This rearrangement joins TRBV28 to TRBJ1-5; 7 bases fit TRBD1. CDR1 MDHEN and CDR2 SYDVKM come from the germline V gene. The V gene end was trimmed by 5 bases and the J gene end by 2 bases; junction bases not matched to a gene: 3. This CDR3 region has 14 residues.

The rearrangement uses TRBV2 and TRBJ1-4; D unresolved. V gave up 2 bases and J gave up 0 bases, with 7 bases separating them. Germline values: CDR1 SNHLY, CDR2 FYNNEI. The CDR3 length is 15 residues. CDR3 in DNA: TGTGCCAGCAGTGAATCGGCGGCAACTAATGAAAAACTGTTTTTT. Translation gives CASSESAATNEKLFF.

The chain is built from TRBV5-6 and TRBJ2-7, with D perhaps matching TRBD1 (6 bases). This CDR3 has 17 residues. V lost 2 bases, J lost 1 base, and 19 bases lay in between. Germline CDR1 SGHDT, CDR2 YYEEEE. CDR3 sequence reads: CASSFKLNPDRSYEQYF. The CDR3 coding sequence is TGTGCCAGCAGCTTTAAACTCAACCCGGACAGATCCTACGAGCAGTACTTC.

This chain's CDR3 is CASSGDNEQFF. The DNA for the CDR3 is TGTGCCAGCAGCGGAGATAATGAGCAGTTCTTC. The V and J genes are TRBV7-9 and TRBJ2-1; D is ambiguous. Germline V gene lookup returns CDR1 SEHNR and CDR2 FQNEAQ (reference sequence). The CDR3 length is 11 residues. V was clipped by 5 bases and J by 7 bases, with 6 bases between them.

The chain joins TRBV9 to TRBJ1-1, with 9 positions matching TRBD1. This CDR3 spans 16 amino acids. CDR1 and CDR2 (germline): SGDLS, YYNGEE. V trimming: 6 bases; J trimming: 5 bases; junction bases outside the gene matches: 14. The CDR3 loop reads CASKPSDRGSWTEAFF. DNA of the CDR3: TGTGCCAGCAAACCCTCGGACAGGGGTTCGTGGACTGAAGCTTTCTTT.

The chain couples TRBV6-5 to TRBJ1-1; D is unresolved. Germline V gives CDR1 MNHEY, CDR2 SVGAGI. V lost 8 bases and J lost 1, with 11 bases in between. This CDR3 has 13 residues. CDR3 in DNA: TGTGCCAGCGGGCCTGGAGGGAACACTGAAGCTTTCTTT. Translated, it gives CASGPGGNTEAFF.

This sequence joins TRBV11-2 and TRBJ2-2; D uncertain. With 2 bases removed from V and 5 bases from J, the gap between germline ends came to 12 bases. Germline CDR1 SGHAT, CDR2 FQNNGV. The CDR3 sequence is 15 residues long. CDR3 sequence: CASSLRPQETGELFF. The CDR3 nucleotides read TGTGCCAGCAGCTTAAGGCCCCAGGAGACCGGGGAGCTGTTTTTT.

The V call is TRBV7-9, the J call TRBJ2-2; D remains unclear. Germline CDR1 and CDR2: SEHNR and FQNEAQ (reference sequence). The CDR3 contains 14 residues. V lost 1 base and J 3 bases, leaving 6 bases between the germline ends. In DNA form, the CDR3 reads TGTGCCAGCAGCTTAGGGGCCGACACCGGGGAGCTGTTTTTT. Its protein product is CASSLGADTGELFF.

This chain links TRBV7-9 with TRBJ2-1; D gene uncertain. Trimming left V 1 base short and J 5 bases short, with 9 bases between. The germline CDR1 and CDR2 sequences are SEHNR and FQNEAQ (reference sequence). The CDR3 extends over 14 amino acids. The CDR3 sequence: CASSLVRKHNEQFF. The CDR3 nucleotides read TGTGCCAGCAGCTTAGTGCGGAAACACAATGAGCAGTTCTTC.

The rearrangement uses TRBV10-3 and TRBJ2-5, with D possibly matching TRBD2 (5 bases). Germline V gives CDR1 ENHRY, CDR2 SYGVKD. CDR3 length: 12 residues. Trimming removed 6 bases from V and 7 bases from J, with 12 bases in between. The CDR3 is CAISHGVGTQYF. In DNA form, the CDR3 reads TGTGCCATCAGCCACGGGGTTGGGACCCAGTACTTC.

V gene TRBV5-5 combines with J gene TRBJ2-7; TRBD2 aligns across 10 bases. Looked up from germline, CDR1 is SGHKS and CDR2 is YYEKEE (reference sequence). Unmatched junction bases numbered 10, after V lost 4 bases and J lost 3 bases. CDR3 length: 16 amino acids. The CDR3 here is CASSRLSGTSVYEQYF. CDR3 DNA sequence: TGTGCCAGCAGCCGCCTGTCCGGGACTAGCGTCTACGAGCAGTACTTC.

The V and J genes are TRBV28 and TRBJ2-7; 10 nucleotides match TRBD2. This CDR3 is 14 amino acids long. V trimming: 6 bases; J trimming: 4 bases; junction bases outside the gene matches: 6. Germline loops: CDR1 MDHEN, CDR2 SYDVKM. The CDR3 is CASRIGLAVYEQYF. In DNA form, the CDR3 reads TGTGCCAGCAGGATAGGACTAGCGGTTTACGAGCAGTACTTC.

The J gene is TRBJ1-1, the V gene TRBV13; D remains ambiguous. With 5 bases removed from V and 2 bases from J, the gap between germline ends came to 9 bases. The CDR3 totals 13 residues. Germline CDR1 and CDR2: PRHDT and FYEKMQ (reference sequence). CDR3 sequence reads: CASSGSPNTEAFF. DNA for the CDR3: TGTGCCAGCAGCGGAAGCCCAAACACTGAAGCTTTCTTT.

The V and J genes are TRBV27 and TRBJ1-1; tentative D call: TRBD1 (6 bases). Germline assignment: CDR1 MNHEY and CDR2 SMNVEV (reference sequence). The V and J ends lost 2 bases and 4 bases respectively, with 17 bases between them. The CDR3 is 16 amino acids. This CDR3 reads CASSLRGPPLGTEAFF. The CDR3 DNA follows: TGTGCCAGCAGTTTACGGGGGCCACCGCTGGGCACTGAAGCTTTCTTT.

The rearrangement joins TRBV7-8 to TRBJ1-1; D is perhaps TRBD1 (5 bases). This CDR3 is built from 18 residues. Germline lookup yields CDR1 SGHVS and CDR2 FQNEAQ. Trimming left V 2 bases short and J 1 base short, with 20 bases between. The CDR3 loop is CASSLQEGGGARNTEAFF. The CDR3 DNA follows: TGTGCCAGCAGCTTACAAGAGGGAGGAGGGGCAAGGAACACTGAAGCTTTCTTT.

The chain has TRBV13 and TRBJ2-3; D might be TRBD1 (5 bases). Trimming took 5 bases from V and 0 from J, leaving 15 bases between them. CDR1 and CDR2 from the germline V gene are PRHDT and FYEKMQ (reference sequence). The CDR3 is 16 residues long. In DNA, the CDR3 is TGTGCCAGCAGCCCTAGACAGAAAACTAGCACAGATACGCAGTATTTT. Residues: CASSPRQKTSTDTQYF.

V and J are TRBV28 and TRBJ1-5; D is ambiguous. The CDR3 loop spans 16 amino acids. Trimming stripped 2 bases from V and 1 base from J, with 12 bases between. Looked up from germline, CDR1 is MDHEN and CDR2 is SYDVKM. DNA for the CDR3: TGTGCCAGCAGTTTAAAGGTTTGGGCCAGCAATCAGCCCCAGCATTTT. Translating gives CASSLKVWASNQPQHF.

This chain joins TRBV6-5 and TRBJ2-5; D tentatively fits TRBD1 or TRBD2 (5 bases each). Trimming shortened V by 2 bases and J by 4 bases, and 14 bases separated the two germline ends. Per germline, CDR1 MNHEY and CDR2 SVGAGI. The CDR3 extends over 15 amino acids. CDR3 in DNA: TGTGCCAGCAGTTACGGGGTAGTGGGGACAGAGACCCAGTACTTC. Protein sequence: CASSYGVVGTETQYF.

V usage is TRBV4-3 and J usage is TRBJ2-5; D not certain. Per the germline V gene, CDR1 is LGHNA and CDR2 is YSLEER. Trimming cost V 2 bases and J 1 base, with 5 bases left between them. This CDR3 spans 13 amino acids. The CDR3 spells CASSQRIQETQYF. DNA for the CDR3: TGCGCCAGCAGCCAAAGGATCCAAGAGACCCAGTACTTC.